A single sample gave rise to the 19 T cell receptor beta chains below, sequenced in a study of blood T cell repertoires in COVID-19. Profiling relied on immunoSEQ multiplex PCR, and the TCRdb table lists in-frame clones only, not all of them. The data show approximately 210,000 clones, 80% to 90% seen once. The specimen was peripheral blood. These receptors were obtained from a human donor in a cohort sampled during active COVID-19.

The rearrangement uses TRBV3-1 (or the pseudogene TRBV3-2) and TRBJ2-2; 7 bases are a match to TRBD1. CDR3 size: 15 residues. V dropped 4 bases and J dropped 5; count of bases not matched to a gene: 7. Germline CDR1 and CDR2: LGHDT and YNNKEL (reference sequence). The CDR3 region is CASSRLTGLTGELFF. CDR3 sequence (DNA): TGTGCCAGCAGCCGCCTGACAGGGTTGACCGGGGAGCTGTTTTTT.

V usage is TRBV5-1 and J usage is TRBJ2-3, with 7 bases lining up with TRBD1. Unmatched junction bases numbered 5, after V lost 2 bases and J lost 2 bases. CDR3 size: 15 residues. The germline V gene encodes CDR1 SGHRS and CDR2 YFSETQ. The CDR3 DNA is TGCGCCAGCAGCTTACGGGACAGCCTCACAGATACGCAGTATTTT. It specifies CASSLRDSLTDTQYF. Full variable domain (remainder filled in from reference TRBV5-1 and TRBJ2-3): KAGVTQTPRYLIKTRGQQVTLSCSPISGHRSVSWYQQTPGQGLQFLFEYFSETQRNKGNFPGRFSGRQFSNSRSEMNVSTLELGDSALYLCASSLRDSLTDTQYFGPGTRLTVL.

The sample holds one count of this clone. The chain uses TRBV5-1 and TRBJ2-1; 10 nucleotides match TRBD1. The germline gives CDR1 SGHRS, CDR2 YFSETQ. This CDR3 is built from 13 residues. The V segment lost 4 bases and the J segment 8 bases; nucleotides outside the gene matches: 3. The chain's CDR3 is CASSAGQGYEQFF. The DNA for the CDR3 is TGCGCCAGCAGCGCGGGACAGGGGTATGAGCAGTTCTTC. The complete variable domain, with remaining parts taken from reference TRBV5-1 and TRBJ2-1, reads KAGVTQTPRYLIKTRGQQVTLSCSPISGHRSVSWYQQTPGQGLQFLFEYFSETQRNKGNFPGRFSGRQFSNSRSEMNVSTLELGDSALYLCASSAGQGYEQFFGPGTRLTVL.

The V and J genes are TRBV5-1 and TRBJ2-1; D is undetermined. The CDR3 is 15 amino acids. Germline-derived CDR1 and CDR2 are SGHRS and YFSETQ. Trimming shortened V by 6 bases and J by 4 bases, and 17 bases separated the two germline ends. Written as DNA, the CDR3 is TGCGCCAGCACCCTGGGCCCCGAGCCTTACAATGAGCAGTTCTTC. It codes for CASTLGPEPYNEQFF.

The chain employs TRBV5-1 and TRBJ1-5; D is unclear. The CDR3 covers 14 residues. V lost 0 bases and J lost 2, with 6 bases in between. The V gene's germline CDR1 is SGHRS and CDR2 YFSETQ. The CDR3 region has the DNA TGCGCCAGCAGCTTGGATACTGGCAATCAGCCCCAGCATTTT. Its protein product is CASSLDTGNQPQHF.

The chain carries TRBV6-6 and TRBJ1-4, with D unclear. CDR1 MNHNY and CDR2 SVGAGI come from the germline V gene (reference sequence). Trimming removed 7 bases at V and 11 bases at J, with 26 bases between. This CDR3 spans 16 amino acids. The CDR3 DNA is TGTGCCAGCACCCCAACCTTAAAAAGCCTCCACGCGAAACTGTTTTTT. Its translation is CASTPTLKSLHAKLFF.

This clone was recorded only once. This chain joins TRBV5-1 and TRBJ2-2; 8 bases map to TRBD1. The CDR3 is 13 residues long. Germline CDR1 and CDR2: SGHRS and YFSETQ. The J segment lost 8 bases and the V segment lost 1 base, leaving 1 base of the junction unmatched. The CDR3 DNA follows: TGCGCCAGCAGCTTGACAGGGGGAGGGGAGCTGTTTTTT. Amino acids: CASSLTGGGELFF.

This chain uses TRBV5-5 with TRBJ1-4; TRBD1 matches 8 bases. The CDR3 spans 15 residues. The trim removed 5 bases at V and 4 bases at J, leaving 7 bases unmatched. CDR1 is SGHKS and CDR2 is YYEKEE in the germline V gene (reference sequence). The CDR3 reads CASRDQGAGNEKLFF. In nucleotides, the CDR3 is TGTGCCAGCAGGGACCAGGGGGCGGGTAATGAAAAACTGTTTTTT.

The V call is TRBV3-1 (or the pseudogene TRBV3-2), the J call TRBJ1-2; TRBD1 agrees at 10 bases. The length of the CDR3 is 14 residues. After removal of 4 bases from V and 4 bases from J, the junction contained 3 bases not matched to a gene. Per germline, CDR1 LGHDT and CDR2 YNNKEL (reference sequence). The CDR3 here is CASSPRTGGYGYTF. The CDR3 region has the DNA TGTGCCAGCAGCCCGCGGACAGGGGGCTATGGCTACACCTTC.

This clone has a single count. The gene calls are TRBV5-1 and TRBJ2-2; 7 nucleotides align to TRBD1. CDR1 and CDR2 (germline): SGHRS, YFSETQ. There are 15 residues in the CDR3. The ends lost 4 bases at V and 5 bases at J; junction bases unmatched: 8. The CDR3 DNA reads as TGCGCCAGCAGCACAGGACAGGATGGGACCGGGGAGCTGTTTTTT. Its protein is CASSTGQDGTGELFF.

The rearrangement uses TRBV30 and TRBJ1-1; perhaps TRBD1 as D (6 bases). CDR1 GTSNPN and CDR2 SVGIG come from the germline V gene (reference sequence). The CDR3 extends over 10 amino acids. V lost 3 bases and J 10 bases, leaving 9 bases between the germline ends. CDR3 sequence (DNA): TGTGCCTGGAGGGGACAATCAGCTTTCTTT. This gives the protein CAWRGQSAFF.

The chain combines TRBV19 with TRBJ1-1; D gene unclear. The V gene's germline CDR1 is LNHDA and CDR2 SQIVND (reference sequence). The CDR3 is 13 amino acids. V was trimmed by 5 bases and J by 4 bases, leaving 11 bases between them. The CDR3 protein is CASSSPSLTEAFF. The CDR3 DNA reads TGTGCCAGTAGTTCCCCGAGTCTCACTGAAGCTTTCTTT.

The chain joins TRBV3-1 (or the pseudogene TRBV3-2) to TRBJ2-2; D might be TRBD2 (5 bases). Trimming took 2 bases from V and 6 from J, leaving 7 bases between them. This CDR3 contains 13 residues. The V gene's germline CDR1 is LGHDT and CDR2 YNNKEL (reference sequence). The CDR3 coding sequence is TGTGCCAGCAGCCAACCCGGGGCCGGGGAGCTGTTTTTT. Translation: CASSQPGAGELFF.

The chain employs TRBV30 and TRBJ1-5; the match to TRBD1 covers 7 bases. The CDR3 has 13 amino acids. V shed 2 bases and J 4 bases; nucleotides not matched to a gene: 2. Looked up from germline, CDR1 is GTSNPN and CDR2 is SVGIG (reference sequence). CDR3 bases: TGTGCCTGGAGTAAGGGGGCAAATCAGCCCCAGCATTTT. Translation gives CAWSKGANQPQHF.

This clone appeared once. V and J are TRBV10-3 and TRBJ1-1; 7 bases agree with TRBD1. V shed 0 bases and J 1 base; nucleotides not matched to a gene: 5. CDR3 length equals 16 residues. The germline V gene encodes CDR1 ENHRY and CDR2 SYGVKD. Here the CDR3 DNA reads TGTGCCATCAGTGAGTCCGGGACAGCTGGGAACACTGAAGCTTTCTTT. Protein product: CAISESGTAGNTEAFF.

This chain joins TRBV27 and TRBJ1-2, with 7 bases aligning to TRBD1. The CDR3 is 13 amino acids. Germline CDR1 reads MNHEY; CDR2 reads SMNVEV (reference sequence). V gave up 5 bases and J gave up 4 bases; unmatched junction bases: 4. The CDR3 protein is CASSPTGLYGYTF. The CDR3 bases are TGTGCCAGCAGTCCGACAGGGCTCTATGGCTACACCTTC.

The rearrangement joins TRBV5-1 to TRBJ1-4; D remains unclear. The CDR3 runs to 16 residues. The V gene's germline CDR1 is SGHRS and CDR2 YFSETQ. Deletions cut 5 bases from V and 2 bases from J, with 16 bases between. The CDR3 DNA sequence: TGCGCCAGCAGAAGAATGTCGAGCAACACTAATGAAAAACTGTTTTTT. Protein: CASRRMSSNTNEKLFF. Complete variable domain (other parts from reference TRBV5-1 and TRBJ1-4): KAGVTQTPRYLIKTRGQQVTLSCSPISGHRSVSWYQQTPGQGLQFLFEYFSETQRNKGNFPGRFSGRQFSNSRSEMNVSTLELGDSALYLCASRRMSSNTNEKLFFGSGTQLSVL.

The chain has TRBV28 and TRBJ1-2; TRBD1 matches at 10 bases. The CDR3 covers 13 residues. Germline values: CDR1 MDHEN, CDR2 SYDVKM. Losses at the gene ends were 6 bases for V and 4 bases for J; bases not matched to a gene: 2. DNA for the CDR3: TGTGCCAGCAGGACAGGGGGCGTCTATGGCTACACCTTC. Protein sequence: CASRTGGVYGYTF.

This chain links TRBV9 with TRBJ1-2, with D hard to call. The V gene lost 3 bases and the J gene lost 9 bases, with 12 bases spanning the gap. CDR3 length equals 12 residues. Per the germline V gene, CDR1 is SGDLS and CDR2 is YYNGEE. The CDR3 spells CASSGDIARYTF. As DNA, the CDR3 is TGTGCCAGCAGCGGAGACATCGCACGCTACACCTTC. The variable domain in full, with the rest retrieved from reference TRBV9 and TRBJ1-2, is DSGVTQTPKHLITATGQRVTLRCSPRSGDLSVYWYQQSLDQGLQFLIQYYNGEERAKGNILERFSAQQFPDLHSELNLSSLELGDSALYFCASSGDIARYTFGSGTRLTVV.